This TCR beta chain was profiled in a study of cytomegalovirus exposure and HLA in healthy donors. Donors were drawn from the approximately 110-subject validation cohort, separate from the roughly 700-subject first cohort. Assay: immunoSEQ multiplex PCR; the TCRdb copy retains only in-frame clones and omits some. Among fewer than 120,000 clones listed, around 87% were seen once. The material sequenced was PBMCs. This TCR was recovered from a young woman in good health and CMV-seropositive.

CDR3 in amino acids: CASSWTAVVGNYNEQFF. In DNA, the CDR3 is TGCGCCAGCAGCTGGACTGCCGTTGTGGGCAACTACAATGAGCAGTTCTTC. The chain joins TRBV5-1 to TRBJ2-1; D perhaps matches TRBD2 (5 bases). Trimming left V 3 bases short and J 3 bases short, with 19 bases between. The CDR3 contains 17 residues. In germline, CDR1 is SGHRS, CDR2 YFSETQ. Variable domain in full (rest from reference TRBV5-1 and TRBJ2-1): KAGVTQTPRYLIKTRGQQVTLSCSPISGHRSVSWYQQTPGQGLQFLFEYFSETQRNKGNFPGRFSGRQFSNSRSEMNVSTLELGDSALYLCASSWTAVVGNYNEQFFGPGTRLTVL.